One and the same sample provided the 5 T cell receptor beta chains below, sequenced in a study of cytomegalovirus exposure and HLA in healthy donors. Primers for the PCR totalled 60 Vbeta and 13 Jbeta. The assay was immunoSEQ multiplex PCR, and TCRdb's table has in-frame clones only and misses some. The sample holds approximately 190,000 clones, about 86% seen once. Sequencing was carried out using PBMCs. These receptors came from a man in his forties in good health and CMV-seropositive.

The V and J genes are TRBV7-9 and TRBJ2-2; D uncertain. Between the trimmed V and J ends, which lost 8 bases and 1 base, there was a span of 5 bases. CDR3 length equals 12 residues. Germline CDR1 SEHNR, CDR2 FQNEAQ (reference sequence). Written as DNA, the CDR3 is TGTGCCAGCGTCGGGAACACCGGGGAGCTGTTTTTT. This gives the protein CASVGNTGELFF.

The J gene is TRBJ1-5, the V gene TRBV5-1; the D is unclear. CDR3 size: 13 residues. Germline V gene lookup returns CDR1 SGHRS and CDR2 YFSETQ. Trimming removed 4 bases from V and 4 bases from J, with 9 bases in between. CDR3 DNA sequence: TGCGCCAGCAGCCAACTCCCGAATCAGCCCCAGCATTTT. Amino acid sequence: CASSQLPNQPQHF.

The chain combines TRBV6-5 with TRBJ2-3, with TRBD1 as a possible D gene (6 bases). This CDR3 is 15 amino acids long. Germline V gene lookup returns CDR1 MNHEY and CDR2 SVGAGI. The germline V and J ends were trimmed by 0 bases and 7 bases, with 14 bases remaining between them. The DNA for the CDR3 is TGTGCCAGCAGTTACTCGATGCTCAGGGGTTATACGCAGTATTTT. This sequence encodes CASSYSMLRGYTQYF.

The chain employs TRBV7-2 and TRBJ2-5, with D maybe TRBD2 (6 bases). The DNA matches TRBJ2-7 better at its end, which makes the J call doubtful. Per germline, CDR1 SGHTA and CDR2 FQGNSA. The CDR3 length is 14 residues. CDR3 sequence: CASSPRDWAYEQYF. Written as DNA, the CDR3 is TGTGCCAGCAGCCCGAGGGACTGGGCCTACGAGCAGTACTTC.

The chain has TRBV6-1 and TRBJ2-7; D might be TRBD2 (6 bases). V was trimmed by 6 bases and J by 3 bases, leaving 9 bases between them. The CDR3 covers 12 residues. Per germline, CDR1 MNHNS and CDR2 SASEGT. Here the CDR3 DNA reads TGTGCCAGCAGGGGACTTAACTACGAGCAGTACTTC. It encodes CASRGLNYEQYF.